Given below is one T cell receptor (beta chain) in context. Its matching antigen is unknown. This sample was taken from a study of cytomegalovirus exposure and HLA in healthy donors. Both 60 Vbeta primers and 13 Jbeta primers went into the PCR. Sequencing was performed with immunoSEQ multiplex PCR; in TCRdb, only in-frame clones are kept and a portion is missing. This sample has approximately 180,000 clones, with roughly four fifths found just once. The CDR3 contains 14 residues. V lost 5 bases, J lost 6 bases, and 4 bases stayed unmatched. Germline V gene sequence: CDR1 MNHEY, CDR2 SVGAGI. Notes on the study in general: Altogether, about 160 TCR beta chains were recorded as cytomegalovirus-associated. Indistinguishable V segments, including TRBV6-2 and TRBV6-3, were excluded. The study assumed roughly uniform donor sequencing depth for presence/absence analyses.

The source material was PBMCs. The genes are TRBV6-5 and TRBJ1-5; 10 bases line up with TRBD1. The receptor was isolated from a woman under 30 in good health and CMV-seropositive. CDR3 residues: CASSRGQGSQPQHF. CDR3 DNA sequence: TGTGCCAGCAGTCGGGGACAGGGGAGTCAGCCCCAGCATTTT.